These 20 T cell receptor beta chains were sequenced from one sample in a study of T cells after yellow fever vaccination (dated by TCRdb to the late 2010s). Library method: 5' RACE. Reads for this sample came from an Illumina NovaSeq 6000. TCRdb reprocessed the public reads (quality trimming at Q25 with fastp, clone calling with MiXCR) and kept in-frame beta chains. Rows are combined by CDR3 protein, so each entry shows the most common genes and DNA. The sample table lists roughly 350,000 distinct CDR3 sequences, about 4% of them with a count of one. The ten largest account for roughly 25% of the sample. The sample's treatment or condition label, decoded: live attenuated yellow fever vaccine strain. Specimen: PBMCs, collected 5 days after the yellow fever booster vaccination. These receptors came from a man aged 18 to 35 who received the YFV17D yellow fever vaccine.

The chain employs TRBV7-2 and TRBJ1-1; TRBD1 agrees at 8 bases. The CDR3 length is 13 residues. CDR1 and CDR2 from the germline V gene are SGHTA and FQGNSA. The ends lost 1 base at V and 8 bases at J; junction bases unmatched: 3. CDR3 nucleotides: TGTGCCAGCAGCTTAGGGACAGGGTTGGAAGCTTTCTTT. Protein: CASSLGTGLEAFF.

This clonotype has a count of ten or more. V is TRBV10-1 and J is TRBJ2-7; D gene unclear. Germline lookup yields CDR1 WNHNN and CDR2 SYGVQD (reference sequence). The V end was cut by 3 bases, the J end by 3 bases, with 3 bases between. This CDR3 is built from 11 residues. DNA of the CDR3: TGCGCCAGCAGTGACGGCTACGAGCAGTACTTC. It yields the protein CASSDGYEQYF.

This clonotype showed up many times. V gene TRBV29-1 combines with J gene TRBJ2-5; D might be TRBD2 (5 bases). Per germline, CDR1 SQVTM and CDR2 ANQGSEA. The CDR3 runs to 15 residues. V gave up 1 base and J gave up 0 bases, with 12 bases separating them. The CDR3 protein is CSVEGGRGYQETQYF. In nucleotides, the CDR3 is TGCAGCGTTGAAGGAGGCCGGGGATACCAAGAGACCCAGTACTTC.

This clonotype was observed a few times. The chain recombines TRBV5-5 with TRBJ1-3; D is unresolved. The CDR3 has 13 residues. Germline CDR1 reads SGHKS; CDR2 reads YYEKEE (reference sequence). Trimming shortened V by 4 bases and J by 5 bases, and 10 bases separated the two germline ends. The CDR3 region is CASSPGGRNTIYF. Here the CDR3 DNA reads TGTGCCAGCAGCCCCGGCGGTAGAAACACCATATATTTT.

This clonotype has a handful of counts. CDR3 nucleotide sequence: TGCGCCAGCAGCCAAGACAGGTACAAAGCTTTCTTT. It encodes CASSQDRYKAFF. V and J are TRBV4-3 and TRBJ1-1; D is unclear. Germline loops: CDR1 LGHNA, CDR2 YSLEER. CDR3 size: 12 residues. The V gene lost 0 bases and the J gene lost 9 bases, with 8 bases spanning the gap.

The V gene is TRBV5-6, the J gene TRBJ2-1; unclear D gene. V was shortened by 4 bases and J by 8 bases, with 10 bases between the two germline ends. This CDR3 region has 12 residues. From germline, CDR1 is SGHDT and CDR2 YYEEEE. The CDR3 here is CASSRDWDEQFF. The CDR3 bases are TGTGCCAGCAGCCGTGACTGGGATGAGCAGTTCTTC.

The chain uses TRBV7-2 and TRBJ2-3; TRBD1 aligns across 7 bases. Germline V gene data show CDR1 as SGHTA and CDR2 as FQGNSA. After removal of 5 bases from V and 4 bases from J, the junction contained 3 bases not matched to a gene. This CDR3 comprises 13 residues. The CDR3 sequence is CASSKQGADTQYF. The DNA for the CDR3 is TGTGCCAGCAGCAAGCAGGGGGCAGATACGCAGTATTTT.

The chain combines TRBV18 with TRBJ2-6; 7 bases fit TRBD1. The V segment lost 3 bases and the J segment 2 bases; nucleotides outside the gene matches: 13. CDR3 length: 19 amino acids. Germline V gene lookup returns CDR1 KGHSH and CDR2 LQKENI. The CDR3 here is CASSPGTATTLTGANVLTF. CDR3 sequence (DNA): TGTGCCAGCTCACCCGGGACAGCGACAACCCTCACTGGGGCCAACGTCCTGACTTTC. Complete variable domain (other parts from reference TRBV18 and TRBJ2-6): NAGVMQNPRHLVRRRGQEARLRCSPMKGHSHVYWYRQLPEEGLKFMVYLQKENIIDESGMPKERFSAEFPKEGPSILRIQQVVRGDSAAYFCASSPGTATTLTGANVLTFGAGSRLTVL.

In its sample, this clonotype was seen a few times. This rearrangement joins TRBV5-1 to TRBJ2-1; TRBD2 matches at 9 bases. Per the germline V gene, CDR1 is SGHRS and CDR2 is YFSETQ. The CDR3 length is 16 residues. The ends lost 5 bases at V and 2 bases at J; junction bases unmatched: 8. For the CDR3, the DNA is TGCGCCAGCAGAATTAGGGTAGCGGGGGCCTACAATGAGCAGTTCTTC. Its protein is CASRIRVAGAYNEQFF.

V usage is TRBV4-1 and J usage is TRBJ2-7; D is undetermined. CDR1 MGHRA and CDR2 YSYEKL come from the germline V gene. This CDR3 contains 13 residues. Trimming stripped 3 bases from V and 3 bases from J, with 9 bases between. CDR3 coding DNA: TGCGCCAGCAGCCACATAGCAGACTACGAGCAGTACTTC. Translated: CASSHIADYEQYF.

This clonotype was detected a few times. The CDR3 DNA sequence: TGTGCCATCAGCGGGTTGAGGACAGGGGGCTTCACAGATACGCAGTATTTT. Its translation: CAISGLRTGGFTDTQYF. The chain recombines TRBV10-3 with TRBJ2-3, with 11 bases fitting TRBD1. The trim removed 6 bases at V and 2 bases at J, leaving 10 bases unmatched. The germline V gene has CDR1 ENHRY and CDR2 SYGVKD. The CDR3 covers 17 residues.

V gene TRBV7-9 combines with J gene TRBJ2-6; D unclear. The V end lost 6 bases, the J end lost 1 base, and 13 bases lay between the germline ends. The germline CDR1 and CDR2 sequences are SEHNR and FQNEAQ (reference sequence). The CDR3 is 16 amino acids. In DNA, the CDR3 is TGTGCCAGCAGTTTGCGATCGCTGTCTGGGGCCAACGTCCTGACTTTC. Translation: CASSLRSLSGANVLTF.

CDR3 sequence reads: CASSQGQGFGTEAFF. The CDR3, as DNA: TGCGCCAGCAGCCAGGGACAGGGCTTTGGCACTGAAGCTTTCTTT. J is TRBJ1-1 and V is TRBV5-1; TRBD1 aligns across 9 bases. The CDR3 consists of 15 residues. The trim removed 4 bases at V and 4 bases at J, leaving 8 bases unmatched. Germline V gene sequence: CDR1 SGHRS, CDR2 YFSETQ.

The J gene is TRBJ2-3, the V gene TRBV18; D is uncertain. Per the germline V gene, CDR1 is KGHSH and CDR2 is LQKENI. CDR3 length: 15 amino acids. V gave up 0 bases and J gave up 0 bases, with 7 bases separating them. DNA for the CDR3: TGTGCCAGCTCACCACCTGGGTATAGCACAGATACGCAGTATTTT. It is translated as CASSPPGYSTDTQYF.

This clonotype was detected only a few times. The rearrangement links TRBV19 to TRBJ1-1; 7 nucleotides align to TRBD1. CDR3 length equals 14 residues. Trimming took 1 base from V and 3 from J; bases not matched to a gene: 2. Germline CDR1 and CDR2: LNHDA and SQIVND (reference sequence). The DNA for the CDR3 is TGTGCCAGTAGTATAGTAACAGGGGACACTGAAGCTTTCTTT. This gives the protein CASSIVTGDTEAFF.

This clonotype has at least ten counts. The V call is TRBV5-1, the J call TRBJ1-5; D unresolved. CDR1 is SGHRS, CDR2 YFSETQ, per germline. CDR3 size: 13 residues. CDR3 amino acids: CTGKKTVPMPQHF. The CDR3 bases are TGCACCGGAAAAAAGACGGTCCCAATGCCCCAGCATTTT. The full variable domain, completed using reference TRBV5-1 and TRBJ1-5, is KAGVTQTPRYLIKTRGQQVTLSCSPISGHRSVSWYQQTPGQGLQFLFEYFSETQRNKGNFPGRFSGRQFSNSRSEMNVSTLELGDSALYLCTGKKTVPMPQHFGDGTRLSIL.

This clonotype has at least ten counts. The chain recombines TRBV12-3 or TRBV12-4 with TRBJ1-1, with D tentatively TRBD1 (6 bases). The CDR3 runs 13 residues. Trimming took 6 bases from V and 4 from J, leaving 12 bases between them. CDR3 region: CASSTGFGTEAFF. The CDR3, as DNA: TGTGCCAGCAGCACAGGGTTTGGCACTGAAGCTTTCTTT.

This clonotype was found a few times. V and J are TRBV6-5 and TRBJ2-1, with a possible D match to TRBD2 (7 bases). Deletions cut 6 bases from V and 3 bases from J, with 15 bases between. Germline assignment: CDR1 MNHEY and CDR2 SVGAGI. This CDR3 spans 15 amino acids. CDR3 region: CASRPQGGVYNEQFF. The CDR3 DNA follows: TGTGCCAGCAGACCACAGGGAGGGGTCTACAATGAGCAGTTCTTC.

This clonotype was seen a handful of times. V gene TRBV10-3 combines with J gene TRBJ2-7; weak D call: TRBD2 (5 bases). The length of the CDR3 is 13 residues. CDR1 is ENHRY and CDR2 is SYGVKD in the germline V gene. V was trimmed by 6 bases and J by 3 bases, leaving 12 bases between them. The CDR3 loop reads CAISGVGLYEQYF. The CDR3 bases are TGTGCCATCAGCGGGGTAGGGCTCTACGAGCAGTACTTC.

This clonotype came up a few times. This rearrangement joins TRBV6-1 to TRBJ1-3, with D maybe TRBD1 (5 bases). The V and J ends lost 6 bases and 1 base respectively, with 16 bases between them. Germline values: CDR1 MNHNS, CDR2 SASEGT. The CDR3 loop spans 16 amino acids. This chain's CDR3 is CASRRSAGRSGNTIYF. CDR3 coding DNA: TGTGCCAGCAGACGTTCTGCGGGGCGGTCTGGAAACACCATATATTTT.